This TCR beta chain was identified in a study of blood T cell repertoires in COVID-19. Per the study methods: Estimates of nucleated cell counts were drawn from the amplification of reference gene primers. Measured with immunoSEQ multiplex PCR; TCRdb has only the in-frame clones, and not every one. V, J and clone size derive from that table, while D and trimming were established from the DNA sequence. This table holds around 330,000 clones, approximately 88% found once. Cohort 3 recovered donors had two negative PCRs, clearance, or symptom resolution. The clonotype originates from a man aged 55 to 69 who had recovered from COVID-19. Sequenced material: PBMCs or T cells enriched from blood (not recorded which).

Here the CDR3 DNA reads TGTGCCATCAGGAACTCCGGGACAGGGGGAAGTGGGGCCAACGTCCTGACTTTC. The encoded protein is CAIRNSGTGGSGANVLTF. The J gene is TRBJ2-6, the V gene TRBV10-3, with TRBD1 identical over 11 bases. This CDR3 is 18 amino acids long. The germline gives CDR1 ENHRY, CDR2 SYGVKD. V trimming: 6 bases; J trimming: 3 bases; junction bases outside the gene matches: 10.